This T cell receptor beta chain came from a study of blood T cell repertoires in COVID-19. CDR3 length equals 17 residues. Germline CDR1 and CDR2: SGHTA and FQGNSA. Trimming took off 0 bases at V and 4 bases at J, with 15 bases between the two ends. TCRdb's table, derived via immunoSEQ multiplex PCR, lists solely in-frame clones and lacks some. The sample consists of almost 400,000 clones, approximately 87% of them appearing once. The gene calls are TRBV7-2 and TRBJ1-4; no firm D call. This sequence originates from a woman aged 55-70 years with COVID-19, enrolled during active disease. Input material: peripheral blood. In nucleotides, the CDR3 is TGTGCCAGCAGCTTAGCGGTTATAGACTTCCTTAATGAAAAACTGTTTTTT. This encodes CASSLAVIDFLNEKLFF.